This is a list of T cell receptor beta chains from one sample in a study of blood T cell repertoires in COVID-19. Libraries were prepared by immunoSEQ multiplex PCR; TCRdb keeps only in-frame clonotypes and omits some of them. The data hold fewer than 200,000 clones, with less than 85% observed a single time. What was sequenced was PBMCs or T cells enriched from blood (not recorded which). The receptor source for this set is a woman aged 45-59 years who had recovered from COVID-19. Both conserved end residues are part of each CDR3. A D gene is named only where the DNA matches it firmly. For some rows the clone size is stated as once, few or many, or as a class when expanded; others skip it.

TRBJ1-3 - TRBV7-2 TRBD1 TGTGCCAGCAGCCCACAGGGGGGATTCTCTGGAAACACCATATATTTT CASSPQGGFSGNTIYF
TRBJ2-5 - TRBV12-3/TRBV12-4 - TGTGCCAGCAGTCATTCGGGACTGGGCGACGAGTACTTC CASSHSGLGDEYF
TRBJ2-1 - TRBV19 TRBD2 TGTGCCAGTAGTATCGCCGGACTAGTAAAGAATGAGCAGTTCTTC CASSIAGLVKNEQFF
TRBJ2-5 once TRBV27 TRBD2 TGTGCCAGCAGTTCGGGACTAGCTGGGGCGGGTCAAGAGACCCAGTACTTC CASSSGLAGAGQETQYF
TRBJ1-5 - TRBV19 - TGTGCCACCAAAAAAGAGTTGGGCAATCAGCCCCAGCATTTT CATKKELGNQPQHF
TRBJ2-2 - TRBV5-1 TRBD1 TGCGCCAGCAGGACAGGGTCCAACACCGGGGAGCTGTTTTTT CASRTGSNTGELFF
TRBJ2-5 - TRBV4-1 TRBD2 TGCGCCAGCAGCCAAGTGCCAGCGGGGCAAGAGACCCAGTACTTC CASSQVPAGQETQYF
TRBJ2-1 - TRBV7-9 TRBD2 TGTGCCAGCAGCTGGGGGGGTGGTGAGCAGTTCTTC CASSWGGGEQFF
TRBJ2-3 - TRBV19 - TGTGCCAGTAGCTCTCGCGGTCTACCATCCACAGATACGCAGTATTTT CASSSRGLPSTDTQYF
TRBJ2-3 few TRBV5-4 - TGTGCCAGCAGCTTACCGGCAGATACGCAGTATTTT CASSLPADTQYF
TRBJ2-2 - TRBV6-2/TRBV6-3 TRBD2 TGTGCCAGCAGCACCTCTAGCGGGAAGGGTACCGGGGAGCTGTTTTTT CASSTSSGKGTGELFF
TRBJ1-3 - TRBV30 - TGTGCCTGGAATTCGGACACTGGAAACACCATATATTTT CAWNSDTGNTIYF
TRBJ1-1 - TRBV11-2 - TGTGCCAGCAGCTCCGTTATGAGGACTGAAGCTTTCTTT CASSSVMRTEAFF
TRBJ2-5 - TRBV11-3 TRBD1 TGTGCCAGCAGCCCTTATGGCCGGGACAGGGACCGGGAGACCCAGTACTTC CASSPYGRDRDRETQYF
TRBJ1-5 - TRBV5-1 - TGCGCCAGCAGCTACGACACCAATCAGCCCCAGCATTTT CASSYDTNQPQHF
TRBJ1-5 - TRBV7-9 TRBD1 TGTGCCAGCAGCGTACAGGGGGGTAAGGGAAATCAGCCCCAGCATTTT CASSVQGGKGNQPQHF
TRBJ1-3 - TRBV7-8 TRBD1 TGTGCCAGCAGACTGCCTGACAGGGCTAAAGGAAACACCATATATTTT CASRLPDRAKGNTIYF
TRBJ1-5 - TRBV9 - TGTGCCAGCAGTGGACCGACAGTGAATCAGCCCCAGCATTTT CASSGPTVNQPQHF
TRBJ2-3 - TRBV30 - TGTGCCTGGAGTCATCAGGCCCGACTAGGCACGCAGTATTTT CAWSHQARLGTQYF
TRBJ1-5 once TRBV28 - TGTGCCAGCAGTCCAAACAAGGGAGTGGGTCAGCCCCAGCATTTT CASSPNKGVGQPQHF
TRBJ1-6 - TRBV7-9 TRBD1 TGTGCCAGCAGCTTACAGGGGGGTTATTCACCCCTCCACTTT CASSLQGGYSPLHF
TRBJ1-6 - TRBV19 TRBD1 TGTGCCAGTAGTGTCGCCGGGACAGGCATTATCAATTCACCCCTCCACTTT CASSVAGTGIINSPLHF
TRBJ1-5 - TRBV7-2 - TGTGCCAGCAGCTTAGTCTCGGTCTCCAGCAATCAGCCCCAGCATTTT CASSLVSVSSNQPQHF
TRBJ1-1 - TRBV18 - TGTGCCAGCTCACCAAGTGCGAGGAACACTGAAGCTTTCTTT CASSPSARNTEAFF
TRBJ2-1 - TRBV30 TRBD2 TGTGCCTGGAATTCGGATGTGGGAGGGCAGCAGTTCTTC CAWNSDVGGQQFF
TRBJ2-2 - TRBV6-2/TRBV6-3 - TGTGCCAGCAGTTACTCCCCCGCGAACACCGGGGAGCTGTTTTTT CASSYSPANTGELFF
TRBJ2-3 - TRBV30 TRBD2 TGTGCCTGGGATCCTAGCGGGAGAAAAACAGATACGCAGTATTTT CAWDPSGRKTDTQYF
TRBJ1-1 - TRBV30 - TGTGCCTGGACTAATTATGTCACTGAAGCTTTCTTT CAWTNYVTEAFF
TRBJ1-4 - TRBV7-9 - TGTGCCAGCAGCTCAAGACAGTCAACTAATGAAAAACTGTTTTTT CASSSRQSTNEKLFF
TRBJ1-3 - TRBV14 - TGTGCCAGCAGCCAAGATTACTCTGGAAACACCATATATTTT CASSQDYSGNTIYF
TRBJ1-5 few TRBV27 TRBD1 TGTGCCAGCGCCCGGGACAGGGGGAGCTATAGCAATCAGCCCCAGCATTTT CASARDRGSYSNQPQHF
TRBJ1-1 once TRBV27 - TGTGCCAGCAGTCTTAGGACCAGGGACACTGAAGCTTTCTTT CASSLRTRDTEAFF